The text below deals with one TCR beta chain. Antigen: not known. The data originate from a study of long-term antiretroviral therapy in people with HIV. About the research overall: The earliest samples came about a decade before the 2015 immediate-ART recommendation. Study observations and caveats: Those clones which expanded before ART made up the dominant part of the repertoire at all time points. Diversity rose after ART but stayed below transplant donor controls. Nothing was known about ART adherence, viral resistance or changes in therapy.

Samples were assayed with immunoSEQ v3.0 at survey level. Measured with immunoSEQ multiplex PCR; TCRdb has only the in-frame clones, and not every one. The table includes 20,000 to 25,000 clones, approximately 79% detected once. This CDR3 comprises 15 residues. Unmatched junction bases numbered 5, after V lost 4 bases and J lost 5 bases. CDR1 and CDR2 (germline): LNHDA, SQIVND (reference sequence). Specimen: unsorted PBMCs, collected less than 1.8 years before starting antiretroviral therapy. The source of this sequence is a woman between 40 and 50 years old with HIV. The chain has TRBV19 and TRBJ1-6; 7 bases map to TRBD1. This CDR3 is CASSTGGRHNSPLHF. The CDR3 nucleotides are TGTGCCAGTAGTACAGGGGGTCGACATAATTCACCCCTCCACTTT.